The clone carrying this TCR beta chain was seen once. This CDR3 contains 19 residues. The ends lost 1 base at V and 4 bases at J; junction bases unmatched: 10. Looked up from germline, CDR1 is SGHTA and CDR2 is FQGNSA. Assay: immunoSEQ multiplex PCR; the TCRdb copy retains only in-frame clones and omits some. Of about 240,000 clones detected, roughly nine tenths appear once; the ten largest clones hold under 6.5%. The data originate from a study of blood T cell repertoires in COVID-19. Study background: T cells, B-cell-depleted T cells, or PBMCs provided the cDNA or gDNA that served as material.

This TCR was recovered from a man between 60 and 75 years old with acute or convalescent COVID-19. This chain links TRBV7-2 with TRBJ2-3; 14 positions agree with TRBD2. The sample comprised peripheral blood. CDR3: CASSLVIGPTSGRADTQYF. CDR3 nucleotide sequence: TGTGCCAGCAGCTTAGTAATAGGTCCGACTAGCGGGAGGGCAGATACGCAGTATTTT.